This entry is about one T cell receptor (beta chain). The target antigen is unknown. Every TCR beta cDNA library bore unique molecular identifiers. TCRdb analysed the PCR reads with MiXCR anew, one entry per CDR3 protein. This sample yields hundreds of thousands of distinct CDR3 sequences, of which approximately 60% are seen a single time; over 9% belongs to the top ten. This record belongs to a study of post-analysis software for immune sequencing data. General study results and limits: Four to six TRBV segments were more frequent in patients than controls; TRBV5-6, TRBV5-1 and TRBV20-1 belonged to this group.

V shed 0 bases, J shed 8 bases, and the junction held 4 bases outside the gene matches. Germline CDR1 LGHNA, CDR2 YSLEER. The CDR3 is made up of 15 amino acids. The chain joins TRBV4-3 to TRBJ2-1; 10 bases map to TRBD2. Sequencing was carried out using blood. This receptor was identified in a girl aged 2 to 9 with multiple sclerosis. In DNA, the CDR3 is TGCGCCAGCAGCCAAGAAGCGGGGGGGCAAGATGAGCAGTTCTTC. It codes for CASSQEAGGQDEQFF.